The 22 T cell receptor beta chains below come from one sample, sequenced in a study of T-cell reconstitution after alpha-beta-depleted transplantation in children. TCRbeta library preparation incorporated unique molecular identifiers. TCRdb used MiXCR to reprocess the PCR reads, holding one entry per CDR3 protein. The profile shows about 980,000 distinct CDR3 sequences, around 30% of them singletons. Material: PBMCs, mostly from graft donor cells, obtained 360 days after TCRalphabeta/CD19-depleted stem cell transplant. These receptors all come from a boy under two years old who had a stem cell transplant for SCID, so the T cells may come from the graft donor.

The rearrangement joins TRBV29-1 to TRBJ1-1, with D tentatively TRBD1 (6 bases). The CDR3 covers 14 residues. Per germline, CDR1 SQVTM and CDR2 ANQGSEA. The germline V and J ends were trimmed by 3 bases and 3 bases, with 14 bases remaining between them. This CDR3 reads CSVDQGMMYTEAFF. DNA of the CDR3: TGCAGCGTTGACCAGGGGATGATGTACACTGAAGCTTTCTTT. The whole variable domain, remainder taken from reference TRBV29-1 and TRBJ1-1, is SAVISQKPSRDICQRGTSLTIQCQVDSQVTMMFWYRQQPGQSLTLIATANQGSEATYESGFVIDKFPISRPNLTFSTLTVSNMSPEDSSIYLCSVDQGMMYTEAFFGQGTRLTVV.

The chain joins TRBV9 to TRBJ1-1, with a possible D match to TRBD1 (6 bases). The CDR3 sequence is 14 residues long. The germline V gene has CDR1 SGDLS and CDR2 YYNGEE. Trimming shortened V by 5 bases and J by 3 bases, and 14 bases separated the two germline ends. The CDR3 region is CASSETGWDTEAFF. CDR3 DNA sequence: TGTGCCAGCAGTGAAACAGGGTGGGACACTGAAGCTTTCTTT.

Only a few counts were recorded for this clonotype. V is TRBV10-3 and J is TRBJ2-3; 7 nucleotides line up with TRBD2. The V gene's germline CDR1 is ENHRY and CDR2 SYGVKD. V lost 4 bases, J lost 4 bases, and 8 bases stayed unmatched. The CDR3 totals 15 residues. The CDR3 protein is CAISGASGSADTQYF. The CDR3 coding sequence is TGTGCCATCAGTGGAGCTAGCGGTTCCGCAGATACGCAGTATTTT.

The chain uses TRBV19 and TRBJ2-2; D ambiguous. Germline CDR1 is LNHDA and CDR2 is SQIVND (reference sequence). The V gene lost 10 bases and the J gene lost 6 bases, with 15 bases spanning the gap. The CDR3 sequence is 13 residues long. CDR3 sequence: CATHGPGAGELFF. CDR3 bases: TGTGCCACCCACGGGCCTGGGGCCGGGGAGCTGTTTTTT.

This clonotype has more than one count but fewer than ten. The chain recombines TRBV24-1 with TRBJ2-3; D not resolved. V lost 5 bases and J 2 bases, leaving 7 bases between the germline ends. Germline CDR1 and CDR2: KGHDR and SFDVKD. This CDR3 has 13 amino acids. This chain's CDR3 is CATSGLLTDTQYF. The CDR3 DNA reads TGTGCCACCAGTGGACTCCTCACAGATACGCAGTATTTT.

V gene TRBV3-1 combines with J gene TRBJ2-1, with unresolved D. Germline V gene sequence: CDR1 LGHDT, CDR2 YNNKEL (reference sequence). V lost 3 bases to trimming and J lost 0 bases, with 12 bases between them. This CDR3 has 16 amino acids. The CDR3 DNA is TGTGCCAGCAGCCATTGGCGGTCCAGCTCCTACAATGAGCAGTTCTTC. It encodes CASSHWRSSSYNEQFF.

A few counts support this clonotype. This rearrangement joins TRBV4-2 to TRBJ2-7; no clear D gene. V lost 0 bases to trimming and J lost 6 bases, with 15 bases between them. Germline V lookup: CDR1 LGHNA, CDR2 YNFKEQ. The CDR3 covers 15 residues. The CDR3 region has the DNA TGTGCCAGCAGCCAAGAATCCCAGGTCGGGCTCGAGCAGTACTTC. This sequence encodes CASSQESQVGLEQYF.

The rearrangement links TRBV12-3 or TRBV12-4 to TRBJ1-1; D ambiguous. The V gene lost 3 bases and the J gene lost 2 bases, with 16 bases spanning the gap. There are 16 residues in the CDR3. CDR3 region: CASSFTVKSGNTEAFF. DNA of the CDR3: TGTGCCAGCAGTTTTACTGTCAAGTCAGGAAACACTGAAGCTTTCTTT.

The chain links TRBV5-1 to TRBJ2-5, with 8 bases aligning to TRBD1. J was trimmed by 2 bases and V by 5 bases; bases with no gene match: 11. The V gene's germline CDR1 is SGHRS and CDR2 YFSETQ. CDR3 length: 16 residues. CDR3 in DNA: TGCGCCAGCAGTTTACACCCGACAGGGGTGCAAGAGACCCAGTACTTC. It specifies CASSLHPTGVQETQYF.

The chain has TRBV5-1 and TRBJ2-2; 7 bases agree with TRBD2. V lost 1 base to trimming and J lost 0 bases; unmatched junction nucleotides: 6. This CDR3 has 17 residues. Germline V gene data show CDR1 as SGHRS and CDR2 as YFSETQ. DNA for the CDR3: TGCGCCAGCAGCTTGTGGGGGAGGGCTCCGAACACCGGGGAGCTGTTTTTT. Protein: CASSLWGRAPNTGELFF.

The chain recombines TRBV5-1 with TRBJ2-7; 8 nucleotides match TRBD2. Germline CDR1 reads SGHRS; CDR2 reads YFSETQ. Germline trimming cut 2 bases from V and 5 bases from J; bases unmatched to any gene: 6. This CDR3 region has 14 residues. Here the CDR3 DNA reads TGCGCCAGCAGCTTTAAAGCGGGGGATAACGAGCAGTACTTC. This translates into CASSFKAGDNEQYF.

This rearrangement joins TRBV12-3 or TRBV12-4 to TRBJ1-5, with TRBD1 as a possible D gene (6 bases). Trimming stripped 8 bases from V and 6 bases from J, with 14 bases between. This CDR3 spans 13 amino acids. CDR3 nucleotide sequence: TGTGCCAGCGGACAGAGTGTGGGTCAGCCCCAGCATTTT. It specifies CASGQSVGQPQHF.

This clonotype was seen a handful of times. This rearrangement joins TRBV20-1 to TRBJ2-3; 8 nucleotides line up with TRBD2. Looked up from germline, CDR1 is DFQATT and CDR2 is SNEGSKA (reference sequence). There are 16 residues in the CDR3. The V gene end was trimmed by 7 bases and the J gene end by 4 bases; junction bases not matched to a gene: 16. The CDR3 reads CSVLFPGLGMSDTQYF. As DNA, the CDR3 is TGCAGTGTCCTATTCCCGGGACTAGGCATGTCAGATACGCAGTATTTT.

The chain combines TRBV11-1 with TRBJ2-3; TRBD2 agrees at 14 bases. The CDR3 runs to 19 residues. Germline CDR1 is SGHAT and CDR2 is FQDESV (reference sequence). V shed 5 bases, J shed 2 bases, and the junction held 12 bases outside the gene matches. CDR3 region: CASSRGLAGVPLPTDTQYF. The CDR3 nucleotides read TGTGCCAGCAGCCGGGGACTAGCGGGGGTCCCGTTACCCACAGATACGCAGTATTTT.

This clonotype turned up a few times. The chain carries TRBV12-3 or TRBV12-4 and TRBJ2-2; 12 nucleotides align to TRBD2. V was pared by 3 bases and J by 0 bases, with 8 bases of the junction left unmatched. The CDR3 covers 19 residues. In DNA, the CDR3 is TGTGCCAGCAGTTTGGGACTAGCGGGCCTACTTGCGAACACCGGGGAGCTGTTTTTT. Amino acid sequence: CASSLGLAGLLANTGELFF.

The rearrangement uses TRBV12-3 or TRBV12-4 and TRBJ1-1; D not certain. The CDR3 covers 14 residues. Trimming shortened V by 5 bases and J by 0 bases, and 10 bases separated the two germline ends. Here the CDR3 reads CASSRNVMNTEAFF. The CDR3 region has the DNA TGTGCCAGCAGTCGTAACGTCATGAACACTGAAGCTTTCTTT.

V usage is TRBV10-3 and J usage is TRBJ2-1; D call uncertain. The CDR3 is 11 amino acids. The V end lost 10 bases, the J end lost 3 bases, and 7 bases lay between the germline ends. Germline loops: CDR1 ENHRY, CDR2 SYGVKD. In DNA, the CDR3 is TGTGCCAACGCTGGCTACAATGAGCAGTTCTTC. It codes for CANAGYNEQFF.

This chain joins TRBV20-1 and TRBJ2-1; 10 bases are a match to TRBD2. CDR1 is DFQATT and CDR2 is SNEGSKA in the germline V gene (reference sequence). CDR3 length equals 17 residues. V shed 0 bases, J shed 4 bases, and the junction held 9 bases outside the gene matches. CDR3 nucleotide sequence: TGCAGTGCTAGAGATACCGGGCTAGCGGGGGTATACAATGAGCAGTTCTTC. Translating gives CSARDTGLAGVYNEQFF.

The chain is built from TRBV29-1 and TRBJ1-1; the match to TRBD1 covers 7 bases. The V and J ends lost 6 bases and 4 bases, in that order; junction bases with no gene match: 5. Per the germline V gene, CDR1 is SQVTM and CDR2 is ANQGSEA. This CDR3 comprises 12 residues. This CDR3 is CSVGGTVTEAFF. The CDR3 coding sequence is TGCAGCGTAGGGGGGACAGTCACTGAAGCTTTCTTT.

This rearrangement joins TRBV29-1 to TRBJ2-5; D gene uncertain. The CDR3 totals 14 residues. Germline assignment: CDR1 SQVTM and CDR2 ANQGSEA. V lost 3 bases to trimming and J lost 5 bases, with 16 bases between them. The CDR3 bases are TGCAGCGTTGACGGGTCCCCCGGTGGGGAGACCCAGTACTTC. This translates into CSVDGSPGGETQYF. Drawing the rest from reference TRBV29-1 and TRBJ2-5, the complete variable domain is SAVISQKPSRDICQRGTSLTIQCQVDSQVTMMFWYRQQPGQSLTLIATANQGSEATYESGFVIDKFPISRPNLTFSTLTVSNMSPEDSSIYLCSVDGSPGGETQYFGPGTRLLVL.

This clonotype was counted only a few times. DNA of the CDR3: TGTGCCAGCAGCCAAACCCGCATAAGAAATTTGGGGCTAGCGGGGATCCCAGATACGCAGTATTTT. The encoded protein is CASSQTRIRNLGLAGIPDTQYF. This rearrangement joins TRBV14 to TRBJ2-3, with 9 nucleotides matching TRBD2. V gave up 2 bases and J gave up 4 bases; unmatched junction bases: 25. The CDR3 runs 22 residues. Germline CDR1 and CDR2: SGHDN and FVKESK.

The rearrangement uses TRBV20-1 and TRBJ2-7, with D possibly matching TRBD2 (5 bases). Per germline, CDR1 DFQATT and CDR2 SNEGSKA (reference sequence). V gave up 4 bases and J gave up 6 bases, with 16 bases separating them. The CDR3 extends over 13 amino acids. The CDR3 protein is CSANHPSEGEQYF. CDR3 sequence (DNA): TGCAGTGCTAATCACCCATCTGAGGGCGAGCAGTACTTC.